This T cell receptor beta chain was obtained from a study of tumor-infiltrating lymphocytes in primary liver carcinoma. Germline CDR1 is LGHNA and CDR2 is YSLEER. Trimming took 0 bases from V and 7 from J; bases not matched to a gene: 14. There are 18 residues in the CDR3. The tissue used was unsorted bulk material of about 19-31 mg. RNA and DNA were co-extracted from it with the AllPrep DNA/RNA mini kit. By share of the sample, this clonotype is medium-sized (0.01 to 0.1%). Total RNA (around 500 ng) served as template for TCR beta cDNA synthesis primed by a constant-region primer. Amplification in three nested multiplex PCR rounds with slightly modified ARM-PCR gave rise to TCR beta libraries. The first two PCR rounds used TRBV1-TRBV30 forward primers with a C-beta reverse primer, about 10 cycles each. TCRdb re-called the multiplex PCR reads through MiXCR, storing one row per CDR3 protein. This table has tens of thousands of distinct CDR3 sequences, under 85% appearing once.

The TCR sequence derives from a woman between 25 and 40 years old with primary liver carcinoma and hepatitis B virus infection. The chain combines TRBV4-3 with TRBJ2-2; 7 bases are a match to TRBD2. The sequencing sample was made of liver tumor tissue from sampling region 4. Stated subset: tumor region T4, right-lateral pole. CDR3 protein: CASSQDLERGGVGGELFF. As DNA, the CDR3 is TGCGCCAGCAGCCAAGATCTGGAGCGGGGAGGAGTAGGCGGGGAGCTGTTTTTT.